These 9 T cell receptor beta chains share one sample of origin, sequenced in a study of T-cell reconstitution after alpha-beta-depleted transplantation in children. The TCRbeta library was prepared with unique molecular identifiers. TCRdb reanalysed the PCR reads using MiXCR and keeps one entry per CDR3 protein. The table shows fewer than 700,000 distinct CDR3 sequences, with 10% to 15% occurring only once. Sequenced here: PBMCs, mostly from graft donor cells, sampled 360 days after TCRalphabeta/CD19-depleted stem cell transplant. The origin of the receptors is a male patient younger than 18 who had a stem cell transplant for acute myeloid leukemia, so the T cells may come from the graft donor.

The chain couples TRBV5-1 to TRBJ2-1, with D possibly matching TRBD2 (5 bases). The ends were cut back, 8 bases at V and 5 bases at J, with 23 bases in the middle. The germline gives CDR1 SGHRS, CDR2 YFSETQ. The CDR3 has 16 residues. The CDR3 DNA sequence: TGCGCCAGTTGGCCCGGGGTCCTGACCAACCACAATGAGCAGTTCTTC. This sequence encodes CASWPGVLTNHNEQFF. Using reference TRBV5-1 and TRBJ2-1 for the parts outside the CDR3, the full variable domain is KAGVTQTPRYLIKTRGQQVTLSCSPISGHRSVSWYQQTPGQGLQFLFEYFSETQRNKGNFPGRFSGRQFSNSRSEMNVSTLELGDSALYLCASWPGVLTNHNEQFFGPGTRLTVL.

The chain couples TRBV20-1 to TRBJ2-5, with TRBD2 matching 11 bases. J lost 5 bases, V lost 5 bases, and 7 bases had no gene match. Per germline, CDR1 DFQATT and CDR2 SNEGSKA (reference sequence). This CDR3 region has 14 residues. This CDR3 reads CSAGTSGPGETQYF. As DNA, the CDR3 is TGCAGTGCTGGGACTAGCGGTCCTGGGGAGACCCAGTACTTC.

This clonotype was seen only a few times. The gene calls are TRBV4-3 and TRBJ2-1, with TRBD2 matching over 8 bases. Trimming cost V 6 bases and J 9 bases; bases outside gene matches: 13. From germline, CDR1 is LGHNA and CDR2 YSLEER. The CDR3 length is 15 residues. The CDR3 loop is CASSFRLATGSEQFF. The CDR3 DNA sequence: TGCGCCAGCAGTTTTAGACTAGCGACCGGTAGTGAGCAGTTCTTC.

In its sample, this clonotype was seen a few times. The chain employs TRBV6-1 and TRBJ2-5, with 9 nucleotides matching TRBD1. The CDR3 loop spans 14 amino acids. Germline V CDR1 and CDR2: MNHNS, SASEGT. With V trimmed by 6 bases and J by 5 bases, 7 bases remained unmatched. The CDR3 DNA reads TGTGCCAGCAGCCTCGGACAGGGGTGGGAGACCCAGTACTTC. The encoded protein is CASSLGQGWETQYF.

This clonotype was counted only a few times. V usage is TRBV29-1 and J usage is TRBJ2-5; D gene uncertain. V was shortened by 4 bases and J by 1 base, with 7 bases between the two germline ends. The length of the CDR3 is 12 residues. Germline V lookup: CDR1 SQVTM, CDR2 ANQGSEA. In DNA, the CDR3 is TGCAGCGTTGGAGTGGTCCAAGAGACCCAGTACTTC. This encodes CSVGVVQETQYF.

The V and J genes are TRBV27 and TRBJ2-4, with TRBD1 identical over 7 bases. The trim removed 4 bases at V and 6 bases at J, leaving 3 bases unmatched. The CDR3 loop spans 13 amino acids. Germline lookup yields CDR1 MNHEY and CDR2 SMNVEV (reference sequence). In nucleotides, the CDR3 is TGTGCCAGCAGTTACGGGGACAGAAACATTCAGTACTTC. Residues: CASSYGDRNIQYF.

The chain recombines TRBV20-1 with TRBJ2-5; D might be TRBD2 (5 bases). The CDR3 extends over 14 amino acids. Germline V lookup: CDR1 DFQATT, CDR2 SNEGSKA (reference sequence). The V end was cut by 4 bases, the J end by 5 bases, with 17 bases between. The CDR3 nucleotides read TGCAGTGCTACGGGGATAACCGGTAGGGAGACCCAGTACTTC. Translation: CSATGITGRETQYF.

This clonotype was observed a handful of times. The chain combines TRBV12-3 or TRBV12-4 with TRBJ2-1; D is perhaps TRBD1 or TRBD2 (6 bases each). V was pared by 6 bases and J by 6 bases, with 15 bases between. This CDR3 contains 14 residues. The CDR3 region has the DNA TGTGCCAGCAGCTCGACCCGGGGGCCCAATGAGCAGTTCTTC. Translating gives CASSSTRGPNEQFF.

This clonotype was recorded many times. The chain has TRBV20-1 and TRBJ2-1, with D perhaps matching TRBD1 (6 bases). Germline V gene data show CDR1 as DFQATT and CDR2 as SNEGSKA (reference sequence). Trimming took off 1 base at V and 6 bases at J, with 13 bases between the two ends. The CDR3 length is 14 residues. The CDR3 loop is CSARAIQGSNEQFF. The CDR3 bases are TGCAGTGCTAGAGCCATACAGGGTTCCAATGAGCAGTTCTTC.